This TCR beta chain was found in a study of blood T cells in healthy people across ages. The authors ran a second PCR of roughly 6 to 12 cycles using a sample-barcoded 5' primer and a J-beta primer mix. TCRdb passed the 5' RACE reads through MiXCR, listing each CDR3 protein once. The sample contains around 1.5 million distinct CDR3 sequences, approximately 40% of which appear only once. The V and J ends lost 4 bases and 2 bases respectively, with 12 bases between them. This CDR3 has 16 residues. This chain joins TRBV12-3 or TRBV12-4 and TRBJ2-6; D is possibly TRBD1 or TRBD2 (7 bases each). This clonotype was sampled from a woman between 18 and 29 years old in good health. The sample comprised blood. DNA of the CDR3: TGTGCCAGCAGTTCGACAGGGACTACTGGGGCCAACGTCCTGACTTTC. It codes for CASSSTGTTGANVLTF.